This TCR beta chain is from a study of response to subunit inactivated influenza vaccine. TCRdb re-analysed the RT-PCR reads in MiXCR, keeping a single row per CDR3 protein. The sample consists of about 540,000 distinct CDR3 sequences, under 30% of them appearing once. This clonotype came up once. The ends were cut back, 0 bases at V and 4 bases at J, with 17 bases in the middle. The CDR3 runs 16 residues. CDR1 DFQATT and CDR2 SNEGSKA come from the germline V gene (reference sequence). This sample also belongs to another study, concerning T cells expressing NK-cell markers. From that report: For TCR beta, cDNA was produced by 5'RACE template switching with UMIs. The authors sequenced eight donors, of whom seven were HCMV-seropositive and one was seronegative. The share of CD8+ T cells held by dominant NKG2C+ clonotypes was roughly 1.0-8% in several donors. Several donors showed these clonotypes also leading the CD3+CD56-NKG2C+ fraction.

Sequenced here: CD4+ T cells sorted from PBMCs, sampled about 13 days after vaccination. This receptor was taken from a man between 45 and 60 years old who received an inactivated influenza vaccine. The rearrangement links TRBV20-1 to TRBJ2-3; D not resolved. The CDR3 DNA reads as TGCAGTGCTAGAGATCCGGCTGCGTCCAAGGCAGATACGCAGTATTTT. Its protein product is CSARDPAASKADTQYF.